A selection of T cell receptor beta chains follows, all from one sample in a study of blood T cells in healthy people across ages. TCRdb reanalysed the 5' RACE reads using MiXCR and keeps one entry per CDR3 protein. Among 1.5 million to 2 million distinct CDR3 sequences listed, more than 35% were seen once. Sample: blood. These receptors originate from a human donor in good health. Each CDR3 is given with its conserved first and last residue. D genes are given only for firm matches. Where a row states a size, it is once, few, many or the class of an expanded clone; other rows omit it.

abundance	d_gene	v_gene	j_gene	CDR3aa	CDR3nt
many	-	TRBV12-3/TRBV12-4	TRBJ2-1	CASSHRGEQFF	TGTGCCAGCAGTCACCGAGGGGAGCAGTTCTTC
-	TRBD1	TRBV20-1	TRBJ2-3	CSVHRDRGLTDTQYF	TGCAGTGTTCACCGGGACAGGGGATTAACAGATACGCAGTATTTT
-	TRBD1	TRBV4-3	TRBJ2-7	CASSRGRTGYEQYF	TGCGCCAGCAGCCGGGGCCGGACAGGATACGAGCAGTACTTC
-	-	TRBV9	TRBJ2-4	CASSVVNSGERYF	TGTGCCAGCAGCGTAGTGAATAGCGGCGAGCGGTACTTC
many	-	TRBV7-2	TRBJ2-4	CASSSSFVQYF	TGTGCCAGCAGCTCAAGCTTTGTGCAGTACTTC
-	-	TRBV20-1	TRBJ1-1	CSARHLTEAFF	TGCAGTGCTAGACACCTGACTGAAGCTTTCTTT
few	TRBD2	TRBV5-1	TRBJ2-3	CASSLGLAGTTSGDTQYF	TGCGCCAGCAGCTTGGGACTAGCGGGGACAACTTCCGGGGATACGCAGTATTTT
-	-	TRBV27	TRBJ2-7	CASSLSPGTYSYEQYF	TGCGCCAGCAGTTTATCCCCCGGGACATACTCCTACGAGCAGTACTTC
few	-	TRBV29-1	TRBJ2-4	CSVQSMAKNIQYF	TGCAGCGTCCAAAGCATGGCCAAAAACATTCAGTACTTC
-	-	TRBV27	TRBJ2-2	CASSPSLWTGELFF	TGTGCCAGCAGCCCTTCGCTGTGGACCGGGGAGCTGTTTTTT
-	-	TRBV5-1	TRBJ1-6	CASRGLNPALPLHF	TGCGCCAGCCGAGGCCTAAATCCCGCCTTACCCCTCCACTTT
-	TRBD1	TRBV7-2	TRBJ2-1	CASSKNRGREEQFF	TGTGCCAGCAGCAAGAACAGGGGGCGCGAAGAGCAGTTCTTC
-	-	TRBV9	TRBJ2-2	CAGSVGRTNRIGELFF	TGTGCCGGCAGCGTAGGCAGGACTAATCGTATCGGGGAGCTGTTTTTT
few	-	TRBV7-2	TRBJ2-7	CASRRSVGEYEQYF	TGTGCCAGCAGGCGATCGGTAGGGGAGTACGAGCAGTACTTC
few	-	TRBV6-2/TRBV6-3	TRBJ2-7	CASSPGGEPLEQYF	TGTGCCAGCAGCCCAGGTGGGGAGCCCCTCGAGCAGTACTTC
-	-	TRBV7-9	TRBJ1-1	CASSSHNSTRNTEAFF	TGTGCCAGCAGCTCCCATAACTCCACAAGGAACACTGAAGCTTTCTTT
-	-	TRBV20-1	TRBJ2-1	CSAPMGTSYNEQFF	TGCAGTGCCCCCATGGGGACCTCCTACAATGAGCAGTTCTTC
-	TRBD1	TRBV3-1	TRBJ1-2	CAIGTADYGYTF	TGTGCAATCGGGACAGCAGACTATGGCTACACCTTC
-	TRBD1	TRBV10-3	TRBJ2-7	CAISPGQGYEQYF	TGTGCCATCAGTCCGGGACAGGGGTACGAGCAGTACTTC
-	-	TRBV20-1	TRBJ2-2	CSARSDPEDTGELFF	TGCAGTGCTAGGTCTGATCCCGAGGACACCGGGGAGCTGTTTTTT
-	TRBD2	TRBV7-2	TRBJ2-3	CASRNSGVTDTQYF	TGTGCCAGCAGGAACAGCGGGGTCACAGATACGCAGTATTTT
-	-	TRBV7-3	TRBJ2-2	CASSLYRNTGELFF	TGTGCCAGCAGCCTCTACCGGAACACCGGGGAGCTGTTTTTT
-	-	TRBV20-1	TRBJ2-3	CSARDPGGLGDTRYF	TGCAGTGCTAGAGATCCTGGGGGTTTGGGAGATACGCGGTATTTT
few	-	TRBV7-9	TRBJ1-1	CASTTQGFNEAFF	TGTGCCAGCACCACCCAGGGTTTTAACGAAGCTTTCTTT
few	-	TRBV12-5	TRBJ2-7	CASGPGTDDYEQYF	TGTGCTAGTGGCCCTGGGACTGATGACTACGAGCAGTACTTC
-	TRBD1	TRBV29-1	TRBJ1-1	CSADDRGRFTEAFF	TGCAGCGCCGACGACAGGGGGAGGTTCACTGAAGCTTTCTTT
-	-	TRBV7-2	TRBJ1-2	CASSLNPGDHGYTF	TGTGCCAGCAGCTTAAATCCGGGTGATCATGGCTACACCTTC
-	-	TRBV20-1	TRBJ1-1	CSAPQTLSGVQEAFF	TGCAGTGCTCCCCAAACACTATCAGGGGTCCAAGAAGCTTTCTTT
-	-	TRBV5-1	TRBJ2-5	CASSWMGRETQYF	TGCGCCAGCAGCTGGATGGGTCGGGAGACCCAGTACTTC
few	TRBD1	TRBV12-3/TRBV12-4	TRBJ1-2	CASSPTGTGPVYGYTF	TGTGCCAGCAGCCCTACGGGGACAGGCCCTGTCTATGGCTACACCTTC
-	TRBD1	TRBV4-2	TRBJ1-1	CASSQLTGKNTEAFF	TGTGCCAGCAGCCAGCTGACAGGGAAGAACACTGAAGCTTTCTTT
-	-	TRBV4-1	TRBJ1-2	CASSQDWGYTF	TGCGCCAGCAGCCAGGATTGGGGCTACACCTTC
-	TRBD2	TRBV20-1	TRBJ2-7	CSANHPGGAPYEQYF	TGCAGTGCCAACCACCCCGGGGGGGCCCCCTACGAGCAGTACTTC
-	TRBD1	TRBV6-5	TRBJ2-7	CAIKPSGQSLYEQYF	TGTGCCATCAAGCCTTCGGGACAGAGTTTATACGAGCAGTACTTC
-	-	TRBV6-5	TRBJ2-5	CASSYGGGAGATKETQYF	TGTGCCAGCAGTTACGGAGGGGGGGCAGGGGCCACCAAAGAGACCCAGTACTTC
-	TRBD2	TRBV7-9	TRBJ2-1	CASSPGLAPDNEQFF	TGTGCCAGCAGTCCGGGACTAGCGCCTGACAATGAGCAGTTCTTC
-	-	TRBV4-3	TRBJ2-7	CASSQVGHHSYEQYF	TGCGCCAGCAGCCAAGTGGGACACCACTCCTACGAGCAGTACTTC
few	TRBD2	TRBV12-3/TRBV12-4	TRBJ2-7	CASSPRGVVYEQYF	TGTGCCAGCAGTCCCCGGGGGGTTGTTTACGAGCAGTACTTC
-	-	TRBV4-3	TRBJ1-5	CASSQVYRGLVGQPQHF	TGCGCCAGCAGCCAAGTTTACCGGGGGCTGGTGGGTCAGCCCCAGCATTTT
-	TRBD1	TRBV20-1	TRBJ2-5	CSAREVGDRAWGETQYF	TGCAGTGCTAGAGAAGTTGGGGACAGGGCGTGGGGAGAGACCCAGTACTTC
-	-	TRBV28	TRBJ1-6	CASSLWDPDLYNSPLHF	TGTGCCAGCAGTCTATGGGACCCAGACTTATATAATTCACCCCTCCACTTT
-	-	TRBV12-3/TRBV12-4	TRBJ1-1	CASSGTGKTEAFF	TGTGCCAGCAGCGGTACGGGGAAGACTGAAGCTTTCTTT